These 22 T cell receptor beta chains came from one sample sequenced in a study of T cell repertoires in cytomegalovirus infection. TCRdb itself ran the reads through MiXCR, one entry per CDR3 protein. The sample carries 600,000 to 800,000 distinct CDR3 sequences, roughly 26% recorded once. The material sequenced was CD8+ T cells from PBMCs. The source of these receptors is a human donor in good health (CMV status not recorded). Some clones in this sample may be carry-over from other donors' samples.

This chain links TRBV9 with TRBJ1-6, with D possibly being TRBD1 (6 bases). Deletions cut 1 base from V and 6 bases from J, with 11 bases between. Germline V gene lookup returns CDR1 SGDLS and CDR2 YYNGEE. CDR3 length equals 15 residues. This chain's CDR3 is CASSVRGGGNSPLHF. In DNA, the CDR3 is TGTGCCAGCAGCGTAAGGGGGGGGGGTAATTCACCCCTCCACTTT.

This clonotype was seen a few times. This chain links TRBV6-2 or TRBV6-3 with TRBJ2-3, with D perhaps matching TRBD1 (5 bases). V lost 2 bases and J 1 base, leaving 7 bases between the germline ends. The CDR3 has 14 residues. Germline CDR1 is MNHEY and CDR2 is SVGEGT. The CDR3 loop reads CASSYGRGTDTQYF. The CDR3, as DNA: TGTGCCAGCAGTTACGGCAGGGGCACAGATACGCAGTATTTT.

CDR3 nucleotide sequence: TGTGCCAGCAGCTCTCATGCCGAGGGGGGTACTCAGTTCTTC. Protein sequence: CASSSHAEGGTQFF. The chain uses TRBV7-9 and TRBJ2-1; either TRBD1 or TRBD2 may fit D (6 bases each). The CDR3 length is 14 residues. Trimming removed 4 bases from V and 13 bases from J, with 20 bases in between. Germline CDR1 reads SEHNR; CDR2 reads FQNEAQ (reference sequence).

This clonotype was detected many times. The gene calls are TRBV7-8 and TRBJ2-1; D may correspond to TRBD1 or TRBD2 (5 bases each). The CDR3 sequence is 16 residues long. Germline V gene lookup returns CDR1 SGHVS and CDR2 FQNEAQ. V was cut by 0 bases and J by 6 bases, with 15 bases left in between. The CDR3 DNA is TGTGCCAGCAGCTTAGCTTGGGGGAATAGGATCAATGAGCAGTTCTTC. Encoded protein: CASSLAWGNRINEQFF.

This chain links TRBV12-3 or TRBV12-4 with TRBJ2-1; D may be TRBD2 (6 bases). V lost 5 bases to trimming and J lost 8 bases, with 19 bases between them. The CDR3 consists of 15 residues. CDR3 region: CASSPLSGGKDEQFF. Written as DNA, the CDR3 is TGTGCCAGCAGTCCCCTAAGTGGGGGGAAGGATGAGCAGTTCTTC.

This chain joins TRBV13 and TRBJ1-3; no definite D call. V lost 7 bases and J lost 0, with 13 bases in between. Looked up from germline, CDR1 is PRHDT and CDR2 is FYEKMQ (reference sequence). The CDR3 is 15 amino acids. CDR3 amino acids: CASTLTAYSGNTIYF. CDR3 in DNA: TGTGCCAGCACCCTTACGGCTTACTCTGGAAACACCATATATTTT.

This clonotype was recorded at least ten times. Here the CDR3 reads CASSPWAMGAGPVSYNEQFF. The CDR3, as DNA: TGTGCCAGCAGCCCCTGGGCCATGGGGGCAGGACCGGTCTCCTACAATGAGCAGTTCTTC. The V gene is TRBV7-2, the J gene TRBJ2-1, with D maybe TRBD1 (6 bases). Germline V lookup: CDR1 SGHTA, CDR2 FQGNSA. The V end was cut by 5 bases, the J end by 0 bases, with 26 bases between. The CDR3 loop spans 20 amino acids.

This clonotype occurred a few times. The rearrangement joins TRBV4-2 to TRBJ2-7; no clear D. The V end was cut by 3 bases, the J end by 4 bases, with 7 bases between. The V gene's germline CDR1 is LGHNA and CDR2 YNFKEQ. The CDR3 is 12 amino acids. CDR3 protein: CASSHLEYEQYF. The CDR3 DNA reads TGTGCCAGCAGCCACCTGGAATACGAGCAGTACTTC.

This sequence joins TRBV27 and TRBJ2-3, with 10 bases identical to TRBD2. V lost 5 bases and J lost 5; bases outside the gene matches: 10. The CDR3 is 16 residues long. CDR1 and CDR2 from the germline V gene are MNHEY and SMNVEV (reference sequence). The CDR3, as DNA: TGTGCCAGCAGTATTGGTAGCGGGGGGCTCATAGATACGCAGTATTTT. Protein product: CASSIGSGGLIDTQYF.

This clonotype was seen repeatedly, ten times or more. V gene TRBV7-8 combines with J gene TRBJ1-5; tentatively, D is TRBD1 (6 bases). The CDR3 is 14 amino acids. Germline V lookup: CDR1 SGHVS, CDR2 FQNEAQ. V was pared by 4 bases and J by 2 bases, with 9 bases between. This CDR3 reads CASSSQGGNQPQHF. CDR3 coding DNA: TGTGCCAGCAGCTCACAGGGTGGCAATCAGCCCCAGCATTTT.

The chain employs TRBV20-1 and TRBJ1-6, with unresolved D. Trimming removed 6 bases at V and 8 bases at J, with 11 bases between. The CDR3 has 12 amino acids. Per germline, CDR1 DFQATT and CDR2 SNEGSKA (reference sequence). The CDR3 bases are TGCAGTGCCGCCAGCGGAGATTCACCCCTCCACTTT. As protein: CSAASGDSPLHF.

The V call is TRBV2, the J call TRBJ2-1; the D gene could be TRBD1 or TRBD2 (5 bases each). The CDR3 contains 14 residues. In germline, CDR1 is SNHLY, CDR2 FYNNEI. With 11 bases removed from V and 2 bases from J, the gap between germline ends came to 16 bases. CDR3: CAGPGTDPYNEQFF. The DNA for the CDR3 is TGTGCCGGTCCCGGGACGGACCCCTACAATGAGCAGTTCTTC.

In its sample, this clonotype was seen a few times. The rearrangement links TRBV6-2 or TRBV6-3 to TRBJ2-5; TRBD2 agrees at 14 bases. Trimming cost V 5 bases and J 6 bases; bases outside gene matches: 20. CDR1 and CDR2 from the germline V gene are MNHEY and SVGEGT. The CDR3 has 20 residues. The DNA of the CDR3 is TGTGCCAGCAGTCGCAGGCCCACCCCCGCGACTAGCGGGGGGGGTAAGACCCAGTACTTC. Translation gives CASSRRPTPATSGGGKTQYF.

This chain uses TRBV6-1 with TRBJ2-5; D ambiguous. V was shortened by 3 bases and J by 5 bases, with 13 bases between the two germline ends. Germline CDR1 MNHNS, CDR2 SASEGT. There are 14 residues in the CDR3. CDR3 coding DNA: TGTGCCAGCAGTGACCTCCATCGGTGGGAGACCCAGTACTTC. Its protein product is CASSDLHRWETQYF.

Many counts were recorded for this clonotype. The chain couples TRBV19 to TRBJ2-1; 8 bases are shared with TRBD2. CDR1 is LNHDA and CDR2 is SQIVND in the germline V gene (reference sequence). V was clipped by 9 bases and J by 7 bases; unmatched bases: 5. CDR3 size: 12 residues. The chain's CDR3 is CASRSGVNEQFF. As DNA, the CDR3 is TGTGCCAGCCGTAGCGGGGTTAATGAGCAGTTCTTC.

This clonotype has just a few counts. The chain carries TRBV6-1 and TRBJ1-1, with D perhaps matching TRBD1 (5 bases). This CDR3 spans 14 amino acids. The V end lost 2 bases, the J end lost 4 bases, and 11 bases lay between the germline ends. The germline CDR1 and CDR2 sequences are MNHNS and SASEGT. The chain's CDR3 is CASSERVRATEAFF. The CDR3 nucleotides read TGTGCCAGCAGTGAACGGGTCAGGGCCACTGAAGCTTTCTTT.

CDR3 sequence reads: CASSLDSEGDNEQFF. CDR3 bases: TGTGCCAGCAGCCTCGACTCGGAGGGGGACAATGAGCAGTTCTTC. The chain uses TRBV11-3 and TRBJ2-1, with D perhaps being TRBD1 or TRBD2 (6 bases each). Trimming cost V 5 bases and J 5 bases, with 16 bases left between them. Germline CDR1 SGHNT, CDR2 YENEEA. The CDR3 has 15 residues.

This clonotype came up many times. CDR3 sequence (DNA): TGCAGTGCTAGCCTTACCCGGGACAGGGGTTATGGCTACACCTTC. Translated, it gives CSASLTRDRGYGYTF. This chain joins TRBV20-1 and TRBJ1-2; TRBD1 matches at 10 bases. The V and J ends lost 3 bases and 5 bases, in that order; junction bases with no gene match: 9. The CDR3 length is 15 residues. CDR1 DFQATT and CDR2 SNEGSKA come from the germline V gene (reference sequence).

The chain combines TRBV5-1 with TRBJ1-6, with D possibly TRBD1 on 6 matching bases. CDR1 SGHRS and CDR2 YFSETQ come from the germline V gene. The CDR3 runs to 13 residues. V was clipped by 7 bases and J by 4 bases, with 9 bases between them. Here the CDR3 reads CASRDTYNSPLHF. The CDR3 nucleotides read TGCGCCAGCCGGGACACATATAATTCACCCCTCCACTTT.

The genes are TRBV2 and TRBJ2-5, with D tentatively TRBD1 or TRBD2 (5 bases each). The CDR3 covers 13 residues. Trimming removed 4 bases at V and 5 bases at J, with 11 bases between. Germline lookup yields CDR1 SNHLY and CDR2 FYNNEI. The CDR3 DNA reads TGTGCCAGCAGTGTCAATGGGGACGAGACCCAGTACTTC. Its translation: CASSVNGDETQYF.

J is TRBJ2-7 and V is TRBV29-1, with 10 bases matching TRBD1. Trimming took 3 bases from V and 1 from J; bases not matched to a gene: 6. Germline assignment: CDR1 SQVTM and CDR2 ANQGSEA. This CDR3 has 15 residues. CDR3: CSVETPGQGSYEQYF. CDR3 nucleotides: TGCAGCGTTGAGACGCCGGGACAGGGGTCCTACGAGCAGTACTTC.

In this sample, this clonotype turned up many times. V and J are TRBV28 and TRBJ2-4; D is undetermined. In germline, CDR1 is MDHEN, CDR2 SYDVKM. The CDR3 is made up of 14 amino acids. Trimming shortened V by 5 bases and J by 0 bases, and 8 bases separated the two germline ends. DNA of the CDR3: TGTGCCAGCAGTCACGCACTAGCCAAAAACATTCAGTACTTC. Translating it yields CASSHALAKNIQYF.